Given below is one T cell receptor (beta chain) in context. The antigen remains undetermined. The primer mix had 60 Vbeta and 13 Jbeta primers. Only in-frame clones appear in the TCRdb table, and some are missing; sequencing was by immunoSEQ multiplex PCR. The sample yields over 95,000 clones, under 80% seen once. V lost 3 bases to trimming and J lost 6 bases; unmatched junction nucleotides: 9. There are 17 residues in the CDR3. Germline CDR1 MGHRA, CDR2 YSYEKL. This sample was taken from a study of cytomegalovirus exposure and HLA in healthy donors. The overall study: As an earlier analysis found, 180 million or so T cells yielded about 120 million unique TCR beta sequences. Study-level points and caveats: CMV serostatus was the only immune exposure information that was available.

This sequence originates from a middle-aged woman in good health and CMV-seropositive. The gene calls are TRBV4-1 and TRBJ2-7, with 15 positions matching TRBD2. The sample taken for sequencing was PBMCs. CDR3 in amino acids: CASSQGTGLAGGFEQYF. CDR3 DNA: TGCGCCAGCAGCCAGGGGACGGGACTAGCGGGAGGATTCGAGCAGTACTTC.